Presented here are 17 T cell receptor beta chains from one specimen sequenced in a study of blood T cell repertoires in COVID-19. This table comes from immunoSEQ multiplex PCR, and its TCRdb copy is limited to in-frame clones, with some not included. Here the sample spans over 250,000 clones, 86% being singletons. The sequenced sample was peripheral blood. These receptors were taken from a woman in her sixties or seventies with COVID-19, enrolled during active disease.

This sequence joins TRBV27 and TRBJ2-2; 10 positions agree with TRBD1. V trimming: 7 bases; J trimming: 5 bases; junction bases outside the gene matches: 10. Germline-derived CDR1 and CDR2 are MNHEY and SMNVEV (reference sequence). The CDR3 consists of 16 residues. CDR3 sequence reads: CASTATDRGYTGELFF. CDR3 DNA: TGTGCCAGCACCGCAACGGACAGGGGGTATACCGGGGAGCTGTTTTTT.

The V call is TRBV4-1, the J call TRBJ1-1; tentative D call: TRBD1 (6 bases). Germline CDR1 and CDR2: MGHRA and YSYEKL. The CDR3 consists of 16 residues. V lost 5 bases and J 0 bases, leaving 16 bases between the germline ends. CDR3 sequence (DNA): TGCGCCAGCAGCGGGGGCGCCGGGACCCTGAACACTGAAGCTTTCTTT. Translated, it gives CASSGGAGTLNTEAFF.

This clone was recorded a few times. The chain carries TRBV5-1 and TRBJ1-1, with D uncertain. The CDR3 has 14 residues. V lost 0 bases and J 0 bases, leaving 6 bases between the germline ends. The germline gives CDR1 SGHRS, CDR2 YFSETQ. CDR3 loop: CASSLDGMNTEAFF. The CDR3, as DNA: TGCGCCAGCAGCTTGGACGGGATGAACACTGAAGCTTTCTTT. The full variable domain, in which reference TRBV5-1 and TRBJ1-1 provide the parts outside the CDR3, is KAGVTQTPRYLIKTRGQQVTLSCSPISGHRSVSWYQQTPGQGLQFLFEYFSETQRNKGNFPGRFSGRQFSNSRSEMNVSTLELGDSALYLCASSLDGMNTEAFFGQGTRLTVV.

The chain carries TRBV5-1 and TRBJ2-1; TRBD2 agrees at 14 bases. CDR1 is SGHRS, CDR2 YFSETQ, per germline. Unmatched junction bases numbered 3, after V lost 10 bases and J lost 0 bases. The CDR3 totals 15 residues. DNA of the CDR3: TGCGCCTGTGGGACTAGCGGGGGCTCCTACAATGAGCAGTTCTTC. As protein: CACGTSGGSYNEQFF. The entire variable domain, with the rest obtained from reference TRBV5-1 and TRBJ2-1, is as follows: KAGVTQTPRYLIKTRGQQVTLSCSPISGHRSVSWYQQTPGQGLQFLFEYFSETQRNKGNFPGRFSGRQFSNSRSEMNVSTLELGDSALYLCACGTSGGSYNEQFFGPGTRLTVL.

This chain links TRBV6-2 or TRBV6-3 with TRBJ2-7; D possibly corresponds to TRBD2 (6 bases). V was trimmed by 5 bases and J by 5 bases, leaving 10 bases between them. This CDR3 has 12 amino acids. Germline CDR1 MNHEY, CDR2 SVGEGT. The DNA for the CDR3 is TGTGCCAGCAGTCGAGGAGGGGACGAGCAGTACTTC. Translating it yields CASSRGGDEQYF.

Many counts were recorded for this clone. The chain uses TRBV4-3 and TRBJ1-2, with D possibly being TRBD1 (5 bases). The CDR3 loop spans 16 amino acids. Germline V lookup: CDR1 LGHNA, CDR2 YSLEER. V was cut by 0 bases and J by 8 bases, with 19 bases left in between. In DNA form, the CDR3 reads TGCGCCAGCAGCCAAGAGGGTAGGGGCGACGCGAGCGGCTACACCTTC. Encoded protein: CASSQEGRGDASGYTF.

V usage is TRBV24-1 and J usage is TRBJ1-5; possible D gene TRBD1, 5 bases. V lost 12 bases and J 7 bases, leaving 18 bases between the germline ends. Germline-derived CDR1 and CDR2 are KGHDR and SFDVKD. The CDR3 totals 13 residues. In nucleotides, the CDR3 is TGTGCCGTGCAGGTAGGGGCTCGACAGCCCCAGCATTTT. This codes for CAVQVGARQPQHF.

The gene calls are TRBV7-2 and TRBJ2-3; D is perhaps TRBD2 (6 bases). The CDR3 is 16 amino acids. CDR1 and CDR2 from the germline V gene are SGHTA and FQGNSA. V was shortened by 1 base and J by 0 bases, with 11 bases between the two germline ends. CDR3: CASSLDPGLSTDTQYF. DNA for the CDR3: TGTGCCAGCAGCTTAGATCCGGGACTGAGCACAGATACGCAGTATTTT.

The rearrangement joins TRBV7-2 to TRBJ2-3; D perhaps matches TRBD1 (5 bases). V shed 1 base and J shed 8 bases, with 13 bases lying between them. Germline-derived CDR1 and CDR2 are SGHTA and FQGNSA. This CDR3 has 14 amino acids. The CDR3 bases are TGTGCCAGCAGCTTAGGTCAGGGCAGTGGTACGCAGTATTTT. Protein: CASSLGQGSGTQYF.

The V call is TRBV30, the J call TRBJ2-6, with TRBD1 identical over 9 bases. V was clipped by 4 bases and J by 4 bases; unmatched bases: 8. From germline, CDR1 is GTSNPN and CDR2 SVGIG (reference sequence). The CDR3 is made up of 16 amino acids. CDR3 in DNA: TGTGCCTGGATTCGACGGACAGGGGTCGGGGCCAACGTCCTGACTTTC. This sequence encodes CAWIRRTGVGANVLTF. Supplemented by reference TRBV30 and TRBJ2-6, the full variable domain reads SQTIHQWPATLVQPVGSPLSLECTVEGTSNPNLYWYRQAAGRGLQLLFYSVGIGQISSEVPQNLSASRPQDRQFILSSKKLLLSDSGFYLCAWIRRTGVGANVLTFGAGSRLTVL.

This chain links TRBV28 with TRBJ2-5, with 8 bases aligning to TRBD1. V lost 7 bases and J lost 5; bases outside the gene matches: 9. This CDR3 is 14 amino acids long. Germline V gene sequence: CDR1 MDHEN, CDR2 SYDVKM. This chain's CDR3 is CASIFSGGMETQYF. The CDR3 region has the DNA TGTGCCAGCATCTTCTCAGGGGGCATGGAGACCCAGTACTTC.

V usage is TRBV29-1 and J usage is TRBJ1-2; 7 bases line up with TRBD1. The CDR3 is 12 residues long. Germline loops: CDR1 SQVTM, CDR2 ANQGSEA. V shed 7 bases and J 5 bases; nucleotides not matched to a gene: 7. The CDR3 loop is CSAGQQGYGYTF. The CDR3 nucleotides are TGCAGCGCTGGGCAACAGGGGTATGGCTACACCTTC.

The V call is TRBV30, the J call TRBJ2-7; a weak D match, TRBD2 (5 bases). CDR3 length: 12 residues. CDR1 is GTSNPN, CDR2 SVGIG, per germline (reference sequence). V dropped 3 bases and J dropped 2 bases, with 8 bases sitting between them. CDR3 nucleotide sequence: TGTGCCTGGAGCCGGGGAACCTACGAGCAGTACTTC. The encoded protein is CAWSRGTYEQYF.

This clone has just one count. The V call is TRBV7-2, the J call TRBJ1-2; D call uncertain. Trimming left V 4 bases short and J 13 bases short, with 16 bases between. The CDR3 runs to 12 residues. The V gene's germline CDR1 is SGHTA and CDR2 FQGNSA. The chain's CDR3 is CASSSTLERGTF. CDR3 sequence (DNA): TGTGCCAGCAGCTCTACGTTAGAGCGTGGCACCTTC.

This clone was recorded a few times. The V call is TRBV18, the J call TRBJ1-5, with D perhaps matching TRBD1 (5 bases). The CDR3 is 15 residues long. V was clipped by 4 bases and J by 4 bases, with 14 bases between them. Germline CDR1 KGHSH, CDR2 LQKENI. CDR3 in DNA: TGTGCCAGCTCACGTTCAGGGACTCTAAATCAGCCCCAGCATTTT. Protein product: CASSRSGTLNQPQHF.

The V gene is TRBV28, the J gene TRBJ2-7; D not certain. V lost 6 bases, J lost 3 bases, and 9 bases lay in between. The CDR3 has 12 amino acids. Looked up from germline, CDR1 is MDHEN and CDR2 is SYDVKM. CDR3 sequence: CASSHASYEQYF. The DNA of the CDR3 is TGTGCCAGCAGCCATGCTAGCTACGAGCAGTACTTC. The full variable domain, in which reference TRBV28 and TRBJ2-7 provide the parts outside the CDR3, is DVKVTQSSRYLVKRTGEKVFLECVQDMDHENMFWYRQDPGLGLRLIYFSYDVKMKEKGDIPEGYSVSREKKERFSLILESASTNQTSMYLCASSHASYEQYFGPGTRLTVT.

The chain uses TRBV28 and TRBJ2-5, with 9 positions matching TRBD1. The trim removed 5 bases at V and 4 bases at J, leaving 5 bases unmatched. The CDR3 spans 14 residues. Germline V lookup: CDR1 MDHEN, CDR2 SYDVKM. As DNA, the CDR3 is TGTGCCAGCAGTCCACAGGGGGCAGGAGAGACCCAGTACTTC. Protein sequence: CASSPQGAGETQYF. The entire variable domain, with the rest obtained from reference TRBV28 and TRBJ2-5, is as follows: DVKVTQSSRYLVKRTGEKVFLECVQDMDHENMFWYRQDPGLGLRLIYFSYDVKMKEKGDIPEGYSVSREKKERFSLILESASTNQTSMYLCASSPQGAGETQYFGPGTRLLVL.